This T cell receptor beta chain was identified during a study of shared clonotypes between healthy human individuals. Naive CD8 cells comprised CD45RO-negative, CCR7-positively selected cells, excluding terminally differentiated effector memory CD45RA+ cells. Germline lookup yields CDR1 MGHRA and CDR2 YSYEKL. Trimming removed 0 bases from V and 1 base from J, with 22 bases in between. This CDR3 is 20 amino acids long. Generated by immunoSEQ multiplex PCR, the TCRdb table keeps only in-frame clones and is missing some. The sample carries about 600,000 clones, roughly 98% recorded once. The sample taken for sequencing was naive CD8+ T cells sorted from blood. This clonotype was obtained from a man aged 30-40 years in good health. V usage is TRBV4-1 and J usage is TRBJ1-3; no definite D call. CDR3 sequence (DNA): TGCGCCAGCAGCCAAGATGAAGGCTTTGTCCGTGGCAGATCTGGAAACACCATATATTTT. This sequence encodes CASSQDEGFVRGRSGNTIYF.